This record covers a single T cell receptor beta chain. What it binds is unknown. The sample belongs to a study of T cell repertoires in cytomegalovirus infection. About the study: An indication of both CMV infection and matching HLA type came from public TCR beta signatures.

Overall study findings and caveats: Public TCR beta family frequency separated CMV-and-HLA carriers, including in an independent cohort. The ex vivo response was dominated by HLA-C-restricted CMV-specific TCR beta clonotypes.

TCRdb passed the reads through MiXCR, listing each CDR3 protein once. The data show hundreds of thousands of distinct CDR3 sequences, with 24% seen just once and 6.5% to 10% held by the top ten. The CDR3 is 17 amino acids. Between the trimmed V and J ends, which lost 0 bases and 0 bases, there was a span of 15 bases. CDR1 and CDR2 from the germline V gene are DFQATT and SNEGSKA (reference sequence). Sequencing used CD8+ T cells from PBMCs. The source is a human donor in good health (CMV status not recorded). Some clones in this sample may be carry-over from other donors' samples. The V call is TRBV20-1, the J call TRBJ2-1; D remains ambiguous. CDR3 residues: CSARDPGMTSSYNEQFF. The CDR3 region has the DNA TGCAGTGCTAGAGATCCTGGCATGACGAGCTCCTACAATGAGCAGTTCTTC.